These 21 T cell receptor beta chains were sequenced from one sample in a study of tumor-infiltrating lymphocytes in primary liver carcinoma (dated by TCRdb to 2017 to 2019). Reads for this sample came from an Illumina HiSeq 2500. TCRbeta-specific cDNA was reverse-transcribed from 500 to 550 ng total RNA using a constant-region primer and ProtoScript II reverse transcriptase. Three nested multiplex PCR rounds, following a slightly modified ARM-PCR procedure, were used to build the TCRbeta libraries. Each of the first two PCR rounds ran for around 11 cycles and used multiplex TRBV1-TRBV30 forward primers together with a Cbeta reverse primer. Using fastp at Q25 and MiXCR, TCRdb reprocessed the public reads and kept productive beta chains. Identical CDR3 proteins give one entry, which carries the most common genes and DNA. Across this sample there are about 200,000 distinct CDR3 sequences, with around 60% seen only once. The top ten hold roughly 6.8% of the sample.

Blood RNA was extracted from unsorted whole blood with TRIzol reagent; germline DNA came from the DNeasy Blood & Tissue kit. Sample: peripheral blood. These receptors were collected from a woman in her sixties with primary liver carcinoma and hepatitis B virus infection.

With respect to this clonotype: A much larger clone lies a single base off, so this may be a read error. This CDR3 is CASGYDVNYGYTF. DNA for the CDR3: TGTGCCAGCGGTTACGACGTAAACTATGGCTACACCTTC. This chain connects TRBV6-5 to TRBJ1-2; D ambiguous. The CDR3 is 13 residues long. Germline values: CDR1 MNHEY, CDR2 SVGAGI.

This clonotype was detected a few times. The genes are TRBV5-1 and TRBJ1-1; D uncertain. Germline CDR1 is SGHRS and CDR2 is YFSETQ. V was trimmed by 2 bases and J by 0 bases, leaving 17 bases between them. The CDR3 length is 17 residues. The CDR3 coding sequence is TGCGCCAGCAGCTTCCAACCACGGGGTTTCATGAACACTGAAGCTTTCTTT. It specifies CASSFQPRGFMNTEAFF.

This clonotype was picked up many times. This chain uses TRBV6-6 with TRBJ2-5, with TRBD2 as a possible D gene (5 bases). CDR3 size: 13 residues. V lost 5 bases, J lost 7 bases, and 14 bases lay in between. The V gene's germline CDR1 is MNHNY and CDR2 SVGAGI (reference sequence). Here the CDR3 reads CASSQDYGGTQYF. The CDR3 coding sequence is TGTGCCAGCAGTCAAGACTATGGTGGGACCCAGTACTTC.

This clonotype was seen many times. This chain uses TRBV29-1 with TRBJ2-3; no reliable D call. Per germline, CDR1 SQVTM and CDR2 ANQGSEA. The CDR3 has 10 amino acids. The germline V and J ends were trimmed by 8 bases and 2 bases, with 5 bases remaining between them. The CDR3, as DNA: TGCAGCACTAACACAGATACGCAGTATTTT. Translated, it gives CSTNTDTQYF.

The genes are TRBV7-8 and TRBJ2-7, with TRBD2 as a possible D gene (6 bases). The CDR3 runs to 16 residues. The germline V and J ends were trimmed by 1 base and 2 bases, with 15 bases remaining between them. Germline V gene lookup returns CDR1 SGHVS and CDR2 FQNEAQ. Written as DNA, the CDR3 is TGTGCCAGCAGCTTAGAGAGGGCGGGAAGGGCCTACGAGCAGTACTTC. Translating it yields CASSLERAGRAYEQYF.

On this clonotype: An end of the junction differs from the germline gene, which may be a read error. The rearrangement links TRBV12-3 or TRBV12-4 to TRBJ2-7; D is unclear. This CDR3 comprises 14 residues. Here the CDR3 DNA reads TGTGCAAGCACAAGCGACGCCGGCTTCTACGAGCAGTACTTC. This gives the protein CASTSDAGFYEQYF.

Note on this clonotype: One base away lies a much larger clone, so this may be a sequencing read error. The genes are TRBV12-3 or TRBV12-4 and TRBJ2-3; weak D call: TRBD2 (6 bases). This CDR3 has 15 amino acids. CDR3 sequence reads: CASSLDQGGADMQYF. In nucleotides, the CDR3 is TGTGCCAGCAGTTTGGACCAGGGAGGTGCAGATATGCAGTATTTT.

This chain joins TRBV4-1 and TRBJ2-7, with D perhaps given as TRBD1 or TRBD2 (7 bases each). The CDR3 spans 15 residues. Germline V CDR1 and CDR2: MGHRA, YSYEKL. V was cut by 6 bases and J by 5 bases, with 20 bases left in between. For the CDR3, the DNA is TGCGCCAGCAGTCAGGGGGGGACAAGGTACGACGAGCAGTACTTC. Its translation is CASSQGGTRYDEQYF.

Points on this clonotype: At one end, the junction sequence differs from germline, possibly due to a read error. The chain employs TRBV11-2 and TRBJ1-2; TRBD1 aligns across 7 bases. The CDR3 has 15 amino acids. Germline values: CDR1 SGHAT, CDR2 FQNNGV. The CDR3 bases are TGTGCCATCAGCTTCGACAGGGTCGGTTCCTATGGCTACACCTTC. This sequence encodes CAISFDRVGSYGYTF.

Only one count was recorded for this clonotype. The chain joins TRBV4-1 to TRBJ2-1; D is unclear. Trimming cost V 5 bases and J 15 bases, with 26 bases left between them. The CDR3 has 15 amino acids. From germline, CDR1 is MGHRA and CDR2 YSYEKL. The CDR3 here is CASSAEAISWGELFF. For the CDR3, the DNA is TGCGCCAGCAGCGCTGAGGCAATTAGCTGGGGTGAACTGTTCTTC.

This clonotype was detected once. A much larger clone differs from this one at a single base, so this may be a read error. V is TRBV6-6 and J is TRBJ2-6; TRBD2 is a possible D gene (6 bases). Germline V lookup: CDR1 MNHNY, CDR2 SVGAGI (reference sequence). V lost 8 bases to trimming and J lost 2 bases, with 13 bases between them. CDR3 length equals 15 residues. The DNA for the CDR3 is TGTGCCAGCCGCTCGGGGGACCCTGGGGCCAACGTCCTGACTTTC. Amino acid sequence: CASRSGDPGANVLTF.

As concerns this clonotype: With a much larger clone just one base away, this may be a read error. This CDR3 is missing its conserved last phenylalanine or tryptophan, likely due to a read error. The J gene is TRBJ2-2, the V gene TRBV5-6; D gene unclear. Germline V CDR1 and CDR2: SGHDT, YYEEEE. Trimming pared 4 bases from V and 1 base from J, leaving 5 bases between. The CDR3 runs 13 residues. CDR3 DNA: TGTGCCAGCAGCCCTATGAACACCGGGGAGCTGTTTATT. Protein: CASSPMNTGELFI.

This clonotype has a handful of counts. This sequence joins TRBV13 and TRBJ1-3; D is uncertain. This CDR3 spans 15 amino acids. V was trimmed by 1 base and J by 2 bases, leaving 9 bases between them. Germline CDR1 is PRHDT and CDR2 is FYEKMQ (reference sequence). CDR3: CASSLDRGPGNTIYF. The CDR3 nucleotides are TGTGCCAGCAGCTTAGATCGGGGTCCTGGAAACACCATATATTTT.

This clonotype was observed at least ten times. The chain couples TRBV12-3 or TRBV12-4 to TRBJ1-5; perhaps TRBD1 as D (5 bases). The CDR3 is 13 residues long. Trimming shortened V by 6 bases and J by 3 bases, and 9 bases separated the two germline ends. This chain's CDR3 is CASRGGVNQPQHF. CDR3 sequence (DNA): TGTGCCAGCAGGGGGGGAGTCAATCAGCCCCAGCATTTT.

The count of this clonotype is one. At one end, the junction sequence differs from germline, possibly due to a read error. In DNA form, the CDR3 reads TGTGCCAGCATCCTACAGGGGGGCTCCTACAATGAGCAGTTGTTC. It specifies CASILQGGSYNEQLF. The chain uses TRBV13 and TRBJ2-1, with 8 bases that match TRBD1. This CDR3 has 15 amino acids. Germline loops: CDR1 PRHDT, CDR2 FYEKMQ (reference sequence).

Notes on this clonotype: A read error may account for a junction end that differs from germline. The rearrangement uses TRBV4-2 and TRBJ2-2; D tentatively fits TRBD1 or TRBD2 (6 bases each). The CDR3 runs 15 residues. CDR1 LGHNA and CDR2 YNFKEQ come from the germline V gene. The CDR3 loop is CASSRGREVIGGLFF. In nucleotides, the CDR3 is TGTGCCAGCAGCCGGGGGCGAGAGGTAATCGGGGGGCTGTTTTTT.

As to this clonotype: One end of the junction fails to match germline, which may point to a read error. This chain joins TRBV11-2 and TRBJ1-5; D is unresolved. This CDR3 comprises 13 residues. Germline V lookup: CDR1 SGHAT, CDR2 FQNNGV. This CDR3 is CASSTSLNQPQDF. CDR3 bases: TGTGCCAGCAGCACCAGTCTCAATCAGCCCCAGGACTTT.

This clonotype occurred a few times. The V gene is TRBV11-2, the J gene TRBJ2-5, with 8 nucleotides matching TRBD2. Trimming at V came to 5 bases and at J to 0 bases, leaving 5 bases not matched to a gene. CDR1 SGHAT and CDR2 FQNNGV come from the germline V gene. This CDR3 contains 15 residues. The CDR3 is CASSPIAGNQETQYF. The CDR3 DNA reads TGTGCCAGCAGCCCAATAGCGGGGAACCAAGAGACCCAGTACTTC.

Turning to this clonotype: The junction and the germline gene differ at one end; a read error may be behind it. The chain combines TRBV4-1 with TRBJ2-4; tentatively, D is TRBD1 or TRBD2 (5 bases each). This CDR3 spans 15 amino acids. Per the germline V gene, CDR1 is MGHRA and CDR2 is YSYEKL. In DNA form, the CDR3 reads TGCGCCAACAGCCCTTCTGGGGCACGCGGGAACATTCAGTACTTC. Translation gives CANSPSGARGNIQYF.

Remarks on this clonotype: At one end the junction does not follow the germline gene, possibly because of a read error. The gene calls are TRBV10-3 and TRBJ2-1; TRBD1 or TRBD2 may be the D gene (6 bases each). The CDR3 is 14 amino acids. CDR1 is ENHRY, CDR2 SYGVKD, per germline. The DNA for the CDR3 is TGTGCCACCAGTTCCGACAGGACGGGGGACCAGCAGTTCTTC. Protein sequence: CATSSDRTGDQQFF.

This clonotype was detected ten times or more. The chain employs TRBV30 and TRBJ2-3; tentative D call: TRBD1 (6 bases). The V and J ends lost 5 bases and 4 bases respectively, with 19 bases between them. CDR3 size: 15 residues. Per germline, CDR1 GTSNPN and CDR2 SVGIG (reference sequence). The chain's CDR3 is CAWGRGHRAADTQYF. DNA of the CDR3: TGTGCCTGGGGACGTGGGCACAGGGCAGCAGATACGCAGTATTTT.